This T cell receptor (beta chain) was recovered during a study of technical replicates of blood from a handful of donors. Sequenced by immunoSEQ multiplex PCR; TCRdb stores in-frame clones only, minus some. The sample includes some 75,000 clones, around 96% of them seen just once. V shed 2 bases, J shed 0 bases, and the junction held 6 bases outside the gene matches. The CDR3 contains 16 residues. Germline V gene lookup returns CDR1 MNHEY and CDR2 SVGAGI. The receptor was isolated from a human donor in good health. The sample taken for sequencing was T cells isolated from PBMCs. The chain joins TRBV6-5 to TRBJ1-2; the match to TRBD1 covers 7 bases. The CDR3 is CASSYQGGIANYGYTF. The CDR3 nucleotides are TGTGCCAGCAGTTACCAAGGGGGCATAGCTAACTATGGCTACACCTTC.